The rows below give T cell receptor beta chains drawn from one sample of a study of immune cell composition in non-small cell lung cancer. Repertoires were generated with immunoSEQ multiplex PCR, while TCRdb's copy carries only in-frame clones and drops some. The sample includes approximately 1,500 clones, about four fifths seen only once; the top ten take about 9%. This sample was shared with a second study, whose subject was CD4 T cells in lung cancer.

Sequencing input: lung tumor tissue. All receptors come from a human donor with non-small cell lung cancer. The CDR3 runs from the conserved cysteine through the conserved F or W.

J,V,CDR3
TRBJ1-1,TRBV10-3,CAISEAVEAFF
TRBJ1-5,TRBV19,CASSPLDRENQPQHF
TRBJ2-7,TRBV18,CASSRAYEQYF
TRBJ2-1,TRBV18,CASSPGTSGGFNEQFF
TRBJ2-7,TRBV4-1,CASSQGATGTYEQYF
TRBJ1-1,TRBV18,CASSPPNRVNTEAFF
TRBJ2-5,TRBV4-1,CASSQDAAGGLGTQYF
TRBJ2-3,TRBV7-9,CASSLAVGQGWADTQYF
TRBJ2-1,TRBV2,CASRNPTSGGANEQFF
TRBJ1-2,TRBV23-1,CASTPGSYTF
TRBJ2-5,TRBV23-1,CASSQPPGQGARNQETQYF
TRBJ1-2,TRBV28,CASSPRWSGYTF
TRBJ2-1,TRBV11-3,CASSPGLSYNEQFF
TRBJ1-6,TRBV27,CASTFAGSNSPLHF
TRBJ1-2,TRBV9,CASSNPGENGYTF
TRBJ1-3,TRBV11-2,CASSFSNTIYF
TRBJ2-4,TRBV7-9,CASSFGTGGDIQYF
TRBJ2-3,TRBV5-4,CASSYGLLDTDTQYF
TRBJ1-5,TRBV7-8,CASSSTSGGNQPQHF
TRBJ1-6,TRBV6-5,CASSYGLDGYNSPLHF
TRBJ2-3,TRBV7-2,CASSLGGQGVSDTQYF
TRBJ2-6,TRBV11-3,CASRRRGGANVLTF
TRBJ1-1,TRBV11-3,CASSLVGGHNTEAFF
TRBJ1-2,TRBV4-3,CASSPQTGAGYGYTF
TRBJ2-7,TRBV27,CASSGRDNLYEQYF
TRBJ2-7,TRBV7-8,CASSFGVAGGSYEQYF
TRBJ1-1,TRBV6-5,CASRPEGVTEAFF
TRBJ1-1,TRBV6-6,CASSYSTTPTEAFF
TRBJ1-3,TRBV9,CASSVEAGGSGNTIYF
TRBJ1-1,TRBV6-1,CASNSQGEGTEAFF
TRBJ1-2,TRBV12-5,CASVGTGGTGYTF
TRBJ2-7,TRBV6-1,CASSRDNYEQYF
TRBJ1-1,TRBV6-5,CASSYPQGEAFF
TRBJ1-2,TRBV11-3,CASSPGDSYGYTF
TRBJ1-2,TRBV11-1,CASSLQGANGYTF
TRBJ2-4,TRBV7-6,CASSLRPGRRDIQYF
TRBJ2-1,TRBV11-2,CASSLEGGSYNEQFF
TRBJ2-1,TRBV27,CASSFLAGGLNEQFF
TRBJ2-7,TRBV2,CASSGGSSPRQYF
TRBJ2-1,TRBV19,CASSIGSGYNEQFF
TRBJ2-7,TRBV6-6,CASIQQGNPYEQYF
TRBJ2-1,TRBV4-3,CASSQDRGYNEQFF
TRBJ2-5,TRBV20-1,CSAIHQETQYF
TRBJ2-7,TRBV7-6,CASAEKAYVEQYF
TRBJ2-5,TRBV5-8,CASGGTAQETQYF
TRBJ1-1,TRBV28,CASSLLGHRTEAFF
TRBJ2-5,TRBV5-1,CASSLAYETQYF
TRBJ1-1,TRBV4-3,CASSQVIGTGFTEAFF
TRBJ1-1,TRBV7-9,CASSFGGMNTEAFF
TRBJ1-1,TRBV5-5,CASSPDRVFAEAFF
TRBJ2-1,TRBV9,CASSVGVGSGGTEQFF
TRBJ1-1,TRBV19,CASSPFGTGFTEAFF
TRBJ2-2,TRBV6-4,CASSDSTGTGTGELFF
TRBJ1-6,TRBV27,CASSPRGASPLHF